This passage covers 5 T cell receptor beta chains from one sample sequenced in a study of blood T cells in healthy people across ages (dated by TCRdb to the mid-2010s). Receptor amplification or capture employed 5' RACE. The instrument was an Illumina HiSeq 2500. The second PCR ran for about 6 to 12 cycles and used a J-beta primer mix along with a sample-barcoded 5' primer. The public reads were reprocessed in TCRdb via fastp at Q25 and MiXCR, keeping in-frame beta chains. Entries are consolidated by CDR3 protein sequence, retaining the most common genes and DNA. This sample has approximately 1,000,000 distinct CDR3 sequences in its table, and under 40% of those were observed once. The leading ten clones occupy less than 15% of the sample. Input material: blood. These TCRs come from a man younger than 30 in good health.

The chain employs TRBV12-3 or TRBV12-4 and TRBJ2-5; maybe TRBD2 (7 bases). Trimming shortened V by 3 bases and J by 4 bases, and 12 bases separated the two germline ends. The CDR3 contains 14 residues. CDR3 DNA sequence: TGTGCCAGCAGTTTTTTCGGGGGGCGAGAGACCCAGTACTTC. This encodes CASSFFGGRETQYF.

This clonotype appeared once. This chain uses TRBV5-5 with TRBJ2-7, with D possibly TRBD2 on 6 matching bases. The end of the DNA aligns better with TRBJ2-5, so the J call may be wrong. The CDR3 sequence is 14 residues long. Germline-derived CDR1 and CDR2 are SGHKS and YYEKEE (reference sequence). The CDR3 DNA is TGTGCCAGCAGCGTTTTATCAGGGAGGGAGACCCAGTACTTC. Translating gives CASSVLSGRETQYF.

This clonotype was detected ten times or more. The chain couples TRBV20-1 to TRBJ1-2, with a tentative D call TRBD1 (6 bases). The ends were cut back, 3 bases at V and 0 bases at J, with 8 bases in the middle. CDR1 and CDR2 from the germline V gene are DFQATT and SNEGSKA (reference sequence). The CDR3 is 13 residues long. CDR3 in amino acids: CSARRTANYGYTF. CDR3 nucleotide sequence: TGCAGTGCTAGGAGGACAGCTAACTATGGCTACACCTTC.

The sample holds a few counts of this clonotype. This chain joins TRBV5-1 and TRBJ2-3; D not resolved. Deletions cut 4 bases from V and 0 bases from J, with 15 bases between. Germline CDR1 is SGHRS and CDR2 is YFSETQ. The CDR3 runs to 16 residues. CDR3 residues: CASSPADRPSTDTQYF. The CDR3 bases are TGCGCCAGCAGCCCGGCGGACCGACCTAGCACAGATACGCAGTATTTT.

The chain employs TRBV5-1 and TRBJ2-5, with 8 positions matching TRBD2. With 1 base clipped from V and 0 bases from J, the junction kept 2 bases outside the gene matches. Germline-derived CDR1 and CDR2 are SGHRS and YFSETQ. The CDR3 totals 15 residues. The CDR3 coding sequence is TGCGCCAGCAGCTTGAGCGGGGGCAACCAAGAGACCCAGTACTTC. It specifies CASSLSGGNQETQYF.